This T cell receptor beta chain derives from a study of graft-versus-host responses after intestinal transplantation. In the study overall: Multivisceral, liver-intestinal, or isolated intestinal grafts were transplanted into recipients. The recipients all started with anti-thymocyte globulin induction and then took tacrolimus and steroids for two to four years. General study points: GvH clones were identified in recipient marrow, with some first appearing in ileum or blood.

CDR1 and CDR2 from the germline V gene are SGHTA and FQGNSA. After removal of 3 bases from V and 4 bases from J, the junction contained 4 bases not matched to a gene. The CDR3 totals 16 residues. Assay: immunoSEQ multiplex PCR; the TCRdb copy retains only in-frame clones and omits some. Of roughly 110,000 clones in the sample, approximately 86% were seen once. This clone has more than one count but fewer than ten. Antigen specificity is unknown. The TCR comes from a human donor who was the organ donor for an intestinal transplant. J is TRBJ2-3 and V is TRBV7-2, with TRBD2 matching over 13 bases. Source: unstimulated CD4+ T cells sorted from spleen or lymph node cells, taken before transplant. The DNA for the CDR3 is TGTGCCAGCAGCTTGTGGACTAGCGGGGGTGCAGATACGCAGTATTTT. Protein product: CASSLWTSGGADTQYF.